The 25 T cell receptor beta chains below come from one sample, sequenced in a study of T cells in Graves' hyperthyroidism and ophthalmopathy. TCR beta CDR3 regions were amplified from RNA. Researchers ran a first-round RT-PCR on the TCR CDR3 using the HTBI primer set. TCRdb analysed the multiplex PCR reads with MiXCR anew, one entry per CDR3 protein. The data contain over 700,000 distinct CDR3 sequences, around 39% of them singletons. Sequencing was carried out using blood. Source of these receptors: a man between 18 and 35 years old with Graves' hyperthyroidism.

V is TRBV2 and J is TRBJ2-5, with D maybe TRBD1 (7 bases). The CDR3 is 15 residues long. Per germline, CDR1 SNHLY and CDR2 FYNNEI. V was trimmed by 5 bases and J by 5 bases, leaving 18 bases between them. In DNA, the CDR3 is TGTGCCAGCAGTACAGGGGACAGCAGCGGGGAGACCCAGTACTTC. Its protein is CASSTGDSSGETQYF.

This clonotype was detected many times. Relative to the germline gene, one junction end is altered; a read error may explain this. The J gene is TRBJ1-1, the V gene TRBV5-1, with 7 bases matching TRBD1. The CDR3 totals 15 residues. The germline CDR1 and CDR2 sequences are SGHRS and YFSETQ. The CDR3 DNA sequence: TGTGCCAGCAGCCCGGGGACAGCCATGAACACTGAAGCTTTCTTT. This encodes CASSPGTAMNTEAFF.

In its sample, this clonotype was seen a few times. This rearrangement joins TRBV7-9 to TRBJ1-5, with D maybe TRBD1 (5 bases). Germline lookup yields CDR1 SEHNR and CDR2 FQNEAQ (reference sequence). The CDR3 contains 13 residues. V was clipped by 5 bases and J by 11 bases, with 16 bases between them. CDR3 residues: CASSGPGGMTQHF. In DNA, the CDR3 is TGTGCCAGCAGCGGACCGGGGGGTATGACCCAGCATTTT.

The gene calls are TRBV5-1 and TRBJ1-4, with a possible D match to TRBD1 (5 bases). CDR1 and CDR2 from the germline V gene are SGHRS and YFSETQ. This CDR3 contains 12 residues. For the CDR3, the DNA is TGCCCCGCGGCGGGGGAGGCCGAAAAACTGTTTTTT. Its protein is CPAAGEAEKLFF.

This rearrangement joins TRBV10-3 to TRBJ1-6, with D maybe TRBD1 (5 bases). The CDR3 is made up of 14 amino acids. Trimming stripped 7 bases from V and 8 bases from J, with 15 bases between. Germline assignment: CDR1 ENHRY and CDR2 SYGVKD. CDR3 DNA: TGTGCCATCATGGAGGAAGGGGCAGATTCACCCCTCCACTTT. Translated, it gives CAIMEEGADSPLHF.

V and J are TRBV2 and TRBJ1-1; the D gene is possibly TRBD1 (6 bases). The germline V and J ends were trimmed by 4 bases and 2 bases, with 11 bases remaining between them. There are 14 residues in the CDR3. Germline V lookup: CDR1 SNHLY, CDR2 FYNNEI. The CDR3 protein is CASSVMGTNTEAFF. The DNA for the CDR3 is TGTGCCAGCAGTGTAATGGGGACAAACACTGAAGCTTTCTTT.

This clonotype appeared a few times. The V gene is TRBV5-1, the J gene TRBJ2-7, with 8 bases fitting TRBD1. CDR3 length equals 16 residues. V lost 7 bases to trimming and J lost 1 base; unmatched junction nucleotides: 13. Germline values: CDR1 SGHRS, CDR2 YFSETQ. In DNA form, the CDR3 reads TGCGCCAGCTCCCACCCCGCCGGGACAGGTTCCTACGAGCAGTACTTC. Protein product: CASSHPAGTGSYEQYF.

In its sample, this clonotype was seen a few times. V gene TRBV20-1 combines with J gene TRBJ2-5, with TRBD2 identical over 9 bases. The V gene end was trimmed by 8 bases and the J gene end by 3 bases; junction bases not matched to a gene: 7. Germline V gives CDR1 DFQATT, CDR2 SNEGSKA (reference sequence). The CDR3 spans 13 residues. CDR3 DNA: TGCAGTCAAAACTTAGCGGGAGAAGAGACCCAGTACTTC. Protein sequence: CSQNLAGEETQYF.

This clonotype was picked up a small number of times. The CDR3 sequence is CASSLRDGSQETQYF. CDR3 in DNA: TGTGCCAGCAGCCTCCGGGACGGCTCACAAGAGACCCAGTACTTC. This sequence joins TRBV7-2 and TRBJ2-5; either TRBD1 or TRBD2 may fit D (5 bases each). The germline V gene has CDR1 SGHTA and CDR2 FQGNSA. The V gene lost 5 bases and the J gene lost 2 bases, with 15 bases spanning the gap. The CDR3 contains 15 residues.

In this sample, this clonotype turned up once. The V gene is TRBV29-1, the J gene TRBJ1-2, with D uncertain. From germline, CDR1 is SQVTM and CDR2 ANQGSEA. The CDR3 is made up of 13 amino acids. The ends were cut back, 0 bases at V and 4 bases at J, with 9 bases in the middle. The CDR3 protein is CSVEDAGVYGYTF. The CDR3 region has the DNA TGCAGCGTTGAAGATGCCGGGGTCTATGGCTACACCTTC.

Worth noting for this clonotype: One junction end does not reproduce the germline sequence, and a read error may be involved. CDR3 coding DNA: TGTGCCAGCAGCTTACTAGGCTCCTCGTACGGGCAGTACTTC. Translated, it gives CASSLLGSSYGQYF. The J gene is TRBJ2-7, the V gene TRBV7-2; D is unresolved. This CDR3 is 14 amino acids long. Looked up from germline, CDR1 is SGHTA and CDR2 is FQGNSA.

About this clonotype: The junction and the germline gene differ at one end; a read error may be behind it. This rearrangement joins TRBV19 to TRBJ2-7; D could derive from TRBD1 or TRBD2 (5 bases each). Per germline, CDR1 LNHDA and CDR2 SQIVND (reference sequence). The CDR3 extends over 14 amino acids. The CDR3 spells CASSMLGTAYEQCF. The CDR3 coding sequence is TGCGCCAGTAGTATGTTGGGGACGGCTTACGAGCAGTGCTTC.

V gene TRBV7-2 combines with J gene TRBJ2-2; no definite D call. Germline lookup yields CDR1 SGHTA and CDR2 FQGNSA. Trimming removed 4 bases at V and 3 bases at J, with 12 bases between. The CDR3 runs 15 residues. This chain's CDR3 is CASSSPFTYTGELFF. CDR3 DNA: TGTGCCAGCAGCTCTCCCTTTACGTACACCGGGGAGCTGTTTTTT.

The CDR3 sequence: CSARGQLGNSPLHF. The CDR3 region has the DNA TGCAGTGCTAGGGGGCAGCTAGGTAATTCACCCCTCCACTTT. This rearrangement joins TRBV20-1 to TRBJ1-6; possibly TRBD1 for D (5 bases). From germline, CDR1 is DFQATT and CDR2 SNEGSKA (reference sequence). The CDR3 covers 14 residues. V dropped 3 bases and J dropped 6 bases, with 12 bases sitting between them.

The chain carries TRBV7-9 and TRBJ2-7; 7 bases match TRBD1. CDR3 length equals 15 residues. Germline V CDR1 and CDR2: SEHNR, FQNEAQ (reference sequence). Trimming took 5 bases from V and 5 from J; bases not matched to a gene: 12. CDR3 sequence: CASSDQGELRDEQYF. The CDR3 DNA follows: TGTGCCAGCAGCGATCAGGGGGAATTGAGGGACGAGCAGTACTTC.

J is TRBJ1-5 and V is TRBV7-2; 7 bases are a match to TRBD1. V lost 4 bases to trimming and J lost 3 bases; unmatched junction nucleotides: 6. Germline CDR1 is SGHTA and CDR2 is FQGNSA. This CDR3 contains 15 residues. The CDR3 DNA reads TGTGCCAGCAGCTCCCGGGACAGCCCCAATCAGCCCCAGCATTTT. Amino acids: CASSSRDSPNQPQHF. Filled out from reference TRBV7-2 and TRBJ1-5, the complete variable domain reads GAGVSQSPSNKVTEKGKDVELRCDPISGHTALYWYRQSLGQGLEFLIYFQGNSAPDKSGLPSDRFSAERTGGSVSTLTIQRTQQEDSAVYLCASSSRDSPNQPQHFGDGTRLSIL.

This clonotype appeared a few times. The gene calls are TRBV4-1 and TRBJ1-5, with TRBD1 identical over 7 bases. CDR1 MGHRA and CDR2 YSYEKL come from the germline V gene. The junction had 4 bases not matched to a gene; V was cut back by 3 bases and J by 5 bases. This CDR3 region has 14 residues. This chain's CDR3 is CASSHPDRYQPQHF. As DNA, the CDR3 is TGCGCCAGCAGCCACCCGGACAGGTATCAGCCCCAGCATTTT.

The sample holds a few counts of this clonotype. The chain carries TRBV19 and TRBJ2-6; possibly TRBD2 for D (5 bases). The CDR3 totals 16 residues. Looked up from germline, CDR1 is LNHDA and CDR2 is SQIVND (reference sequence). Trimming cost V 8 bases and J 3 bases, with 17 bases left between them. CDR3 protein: CASGESGSFGANVLTF. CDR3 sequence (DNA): TGTGCCAGTGGGGAGTCCGGCTCCTTTGGGGCCAACGTCCTGACTTTC.

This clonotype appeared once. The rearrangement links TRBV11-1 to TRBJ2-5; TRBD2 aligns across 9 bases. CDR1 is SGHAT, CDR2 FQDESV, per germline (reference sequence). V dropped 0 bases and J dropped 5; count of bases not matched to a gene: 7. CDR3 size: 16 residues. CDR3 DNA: TGTGCCAGCAGCTTAGCGCGGCTAGCGGGATTGGAGACCCAGTACTTC. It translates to CASSLARLAGLETQYF.

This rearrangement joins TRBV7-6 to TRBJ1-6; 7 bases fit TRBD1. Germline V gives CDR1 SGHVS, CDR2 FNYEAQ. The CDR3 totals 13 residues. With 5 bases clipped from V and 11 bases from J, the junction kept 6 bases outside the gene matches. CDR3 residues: CASSPGTETPLHF. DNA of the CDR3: TGTGCCAGCAGCCCCGGGACAGAGACACCCCTCCACTTT. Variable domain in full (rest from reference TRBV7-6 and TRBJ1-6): GAGVSQSPRYKVTKRGQDVALRCDPISGHVSLYWYRQALGQGPEFLTYFNYEAQQDKSGLPNDRFSAERPEGSISTLTIQRTEQRDSAMYRCASSPGTETPLHFGNGTRLTVT.

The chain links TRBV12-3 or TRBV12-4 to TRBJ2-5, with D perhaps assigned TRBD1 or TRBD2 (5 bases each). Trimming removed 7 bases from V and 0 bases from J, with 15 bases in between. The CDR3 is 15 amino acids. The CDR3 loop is CASTTSWGYQETQYF. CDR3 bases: TGTGCCAGCACCACCAGTTGGGGGTACCAAGAGACCCAGTACTTC.

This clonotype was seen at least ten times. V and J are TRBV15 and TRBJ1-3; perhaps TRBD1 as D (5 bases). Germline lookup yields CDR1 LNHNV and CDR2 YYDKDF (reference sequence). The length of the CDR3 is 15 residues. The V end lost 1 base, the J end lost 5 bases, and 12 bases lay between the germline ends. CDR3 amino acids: CATSRALTERNTIYF. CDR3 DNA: TGTGCCACCAGCAGAGCCCTGACAGAACGAAACACCATATATTTT.

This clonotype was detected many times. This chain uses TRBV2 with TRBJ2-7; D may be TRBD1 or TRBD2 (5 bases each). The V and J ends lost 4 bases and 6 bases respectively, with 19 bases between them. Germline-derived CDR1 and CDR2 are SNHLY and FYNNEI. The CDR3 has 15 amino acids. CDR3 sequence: CASSGRNGDDPEQYF. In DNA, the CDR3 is TGTGCCAGCAGTGGGAGGAACGGGGACGATCCCGAGCAGTACTTC.

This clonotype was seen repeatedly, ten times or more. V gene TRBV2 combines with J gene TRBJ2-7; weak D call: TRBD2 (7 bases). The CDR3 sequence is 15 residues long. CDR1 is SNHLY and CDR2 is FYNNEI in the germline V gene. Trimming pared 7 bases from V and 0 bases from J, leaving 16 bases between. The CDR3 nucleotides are TGTGCCAGCACCTGGGAGGGGGGGATCTCCTACGAGCAGTACTTC. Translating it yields CASTWEGGISYEQYF.

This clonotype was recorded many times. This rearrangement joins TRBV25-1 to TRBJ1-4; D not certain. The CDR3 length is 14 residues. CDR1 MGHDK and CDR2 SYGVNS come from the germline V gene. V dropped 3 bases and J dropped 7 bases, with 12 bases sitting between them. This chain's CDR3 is CASSDGRLGEKLFF. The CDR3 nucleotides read TGTGCCAGCAGTGACGGGCGACTCGGTGAAAAACTGTTTTTT.